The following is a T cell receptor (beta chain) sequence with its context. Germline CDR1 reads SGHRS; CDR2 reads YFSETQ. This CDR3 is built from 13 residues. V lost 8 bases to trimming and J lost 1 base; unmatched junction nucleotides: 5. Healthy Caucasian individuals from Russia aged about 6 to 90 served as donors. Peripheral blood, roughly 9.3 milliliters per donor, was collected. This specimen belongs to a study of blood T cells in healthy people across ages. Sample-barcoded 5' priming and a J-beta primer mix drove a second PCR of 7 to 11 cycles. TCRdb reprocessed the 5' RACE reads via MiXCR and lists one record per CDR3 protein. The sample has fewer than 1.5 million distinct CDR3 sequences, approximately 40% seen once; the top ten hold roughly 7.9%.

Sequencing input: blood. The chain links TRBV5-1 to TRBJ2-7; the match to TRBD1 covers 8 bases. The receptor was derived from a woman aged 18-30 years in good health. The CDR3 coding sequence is TGCGCCAGTACAGGGGGGCAATCCTACGAGCAGTACTTC. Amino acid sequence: CASTGGQSYEQYF.